This T cell receptor beta chain comes out of a study of T cell repertoires in cytomegalovirus infection. Study-wide background: TCR beta signatures that were public indicated CMV infection and matching HLA type.

This clonotype has a handful of counts. As yet, its antigen is unknown. Study-wide points: HLA-C-restricted, CMV-specific TCR beta clonotypes were dominant ex vivo. Pooled public TCR beta family frequency picked out CMV carriers with the relevant HLA.

This CDR3 is built from 12 residues. Germline CDR1 MNHNS, CDR2 SASEGT. V lost 11 bases and J lost 0, with 8 bases in between. TCRdb re-called the reads with MiXCR, one entry per CDR3 protein. The sample yields some 600,000 distinct CDR3 sequences, 20% to 30% seen once. The clonotype was recovered from a human donor in good health (CMV status not recorded). Some clones in this sample may be carry-over from other donors' samples. Sequencing was carried out using CD8+ T cells from PBMCs. This chain uses TRBV6-1 with TRBJ1-5; no reliable D call. CDR3 coding DNA: TGTGCCTTTACTTATAGCAATCAGCCCCAGCATTTT. Its translation: CAFTYSNQPQHF.